This T cell receptor beta chain was retrieved from a study of T cells after yellow fever vaccination. The study, taken as a whole, reports: Most primary-vaccination clones recurred post-booster (approximately 96% CD4, roughly 87% CD8). The presence of abundant clonotypes contaminating from the bulk population was possible in FACS-sorted repertoires.

The table lists this clonotype with many counts. The antigen remains undetermined. Template switching by 5'RACE produced TCR cDNA, adding a universal primer site and UMIs. TCRdb used MiXCR to reprocess the 5' RACE reads, holding one entry per CDR3 protein. The table shows about 160,000 distinct CDR3 sequences, with around 7.2% occurring only once. The CDR3 has 16 residues. Germline values: CDR1 LNHNV, CDR2 YYDKDF (reference sequence). Trimming cost V 2 bases and J 5 bases; bases outside gene matches: 9. The source was CD4+ T cells sorted from PBMCs, collected 4 to 5 days after the first yellow fever vaccination. This clonotype was sampled from a man between 18 and 29 years old who received the YFV17D yellow fever vaccine. V is TRBV15 and J is TRBJ1-5, with TRBD1 matching over 7 bases. CDR3: CATSRQTGTGDQPQHF. The DNA for the CDR3 is TGTGCCACCAGCAGACAGACAGGGACGGGAGATCAGCCCCAGCATTTT.